A selection of T cell receptor beta chains follows, all from one sample in a study of cytomegalovirus exposure and HLA in healthy donors. Measured with immunoSEQ multiplex PCR; TCRdb has only the in-frame clones, and not every one. The table shows 200,000 to 250,000 clones, with over 75% occurring only once. Sequenced input: PBMCs. All receptors derive from a woman aged 45 to 65 in good health and CMV-seropositive. CDR3s include the opening cysteine and the closing phenylalanine or tryptophan. Each record gives: V gene, J gene, CDR3 length, CDR3 protein.

TRBV28	TRBJ1-1	15	CASSPGGTGNTEAFF
TRBV4-1	TRBJ2-5	15	CASSHSQGRQETQYF
TRBV20-1	TRBJ2-5	11	CSAGIRETQYF
TRBV5-8	TRBJ1-1	16	CASDKTLTGFYTEAFF
TRBV6-5	TRBJ1-2	14	CASSSTGLSYGYTF
TRBV6-5	TRBJ1-2	13	CAIRGALNYGYTF
TRBV29-1	TRBJ2-7	13	CSVEVTPEREQYF
TRBV12-5	TRBJ1-4	14	CASASGGGGEKLFF
TRBV19	TRBJ2-6	14	CASRRQSGANVLTF
TRBV28	TRBJ1-5	15	CASSFPGQRMQPQHF
TRBV5-1	TRBJ1-4	14	CASSLQGGNEKLFF
TRBV9	TRBJ1-1	16	CASSVLPGVQNTEAFF
TRBV6-5	TRBJ1-1	16	CASSYRTGGMNTEAFF
TRBV7-9	TRBJ1-2	16	CASSQTPGQGANGYTF
TRBV28	TRBJ2-7	13	CASGTGSIYEQYF
TRBV5-1	TRBJ1-2	16	CASSGTALLNPPGYTF
TRBV6-4	TRBJ1-1	15	CASSATGDSDTEAFF
TRBV19	TRBJ2-1	13	CASAMVATGEQFF
TRBV16	TRBJ1-2	13	CASSHSHNYGYTF
TRBV4-3	TRBJ2-6	18	CASSQDINVASGANVLTF
TRBV7-3	TRBJ1-1	12	CASSIPREKAFF
TRBV10-3	TRBJ2-1	15	CAISESNSQYNEQFF
TRBV15	TRBJ2-7	14	CATSRAGGRYEQYF
TRBV4-1	TRBJ2-1	16	CASSQALAGGVNEQFF
TRBV5-4	TRBJ2-5	14	CASSFPLAGEAQYF
TRBV4-2	TRBJ1-1	16	CASSQEWLAENTEAFF
TRBV4-1	TRBJ2-7	14	CASSQPDTPYEQYF
TRBV6-4	TRBJ2-7	15	CASPQIRNSSYEQYF
TRBV5-1	TRBJ1-1	15	CASTPSVGGVTEAFF
TRBV10-3	TRBJ2-3	13	CAIKPGGTDTQYF
TRBV9	TRBJ1-3	15	CASSVQGAAGNTIYF
TRBV2	TRBJ1-2	13	CASSLDRDYGYTF
TRBV30	TRBJ1-2	12	CAWSTFGHGYTF
TRBV6-5	TRBJ2-5	15	CASSYSTSAKETQYF